Listed below are T cell receptor beta chains from one sample, sequenced in a study of blood T cell repertoires in COVID-19. Sequenced by immunoSEQ multiplex PCR; TCRdb stores in-frame clones only, minus some. The table lists around 100,000 clones, roughly 86% of them singletons, with almost 4.5% in the top ten. Sequencing was performed on peripheral blood. These receptor sequences come from a man between 35 and 55 years old with acute or convalescent COVID-19. Each CDR3 is given with its conserved first and last residue. The D gene is left open where the match is weak. Clone size is shown for a subset of rows, as once, few, many or a class of expanded clone.

V,size,D,J,DNA,CDR3
TRBV30,.,TRBD1,TRBJ2-5,TGTGCCTGGACGGGACAGACTATGAGGGAGACCCAGTACTTC,CAWTGQTMRETQYF
TRBV19,.,TRBD2,TRBJ2-5,TGTGCCAGTAGTACTAAGGGTGTGAGCGGGAGTTTCCAAGAGACCCAGTACTTC,CASSTKGVSGSFQETQYF
TRBV3-1/TRBV3-2,once,TRBD1,TRBJ2-2,TGTGCCAGCAGCCAAGACAGGGGGATCACCGGGGAGCTGTTTTTT,CASSQDRGITGELFF
TRBV7-2,.,TRBD1,TRBJ2-1,TGTGCCAGCAAGACAGGGGTCGCTCACAATGAGCAGTTCTTC,CASKTGVAHNEQFF
TRBV27,.,.,TRBJ1-2,TGTGCCAGCAGTCCCCTCGTCCAGGGGATCTATGGCTACACCTTC,CASSPLVQGIYGYTF
TRBV9,.,TRBD2,TRBJ2-5,TGTGCCAGCAGCGTATGGGGCGGGAGGCAAGAGACCCAGTACTTC,CASSVWGGRQETQYF
TRBV29-1,few,TRBD1,TRBJ1-1,TGCAGCGTTGAAAGGGACAGGGGAACTGAAGCTTTCTTT,CSVERDRGTEAFF
TRBV4-1,.,.,TRBJ2-2,TGCGCCAGCAGCCAAGAGGTAGGGGCTAGCACCGGGGAGCTGTTTTTT,CASSQEVGASTGELFF
TRBV19,.,.,TRBJ1-4,TGTGCCAGTAGTACTCGCGTGGGCCGGTCGAATGAAAAACTGTTTTTT,CASSTRVGRSNEKLFF
TRBV29-1,.,TRBD2,TRBJ2-2,TGCAGCGTTGGGACTAGCGGAAACACCGGGGAGCTGTTTTTT,CSVGTSGNTGELFF
TRBV4-3,.,TRBD2,TRBJ2-1,TGCGCCAGCAGCCGAGGACTAGCGGGGGGTACCTACAATGAGCAGTTCTTC,CASSRGLAGGTYNEQFF
TRBV9,.,TRBD1,TRBJ2-1,TGTGCCAGCAGCGTAGGAGGGACAGGGGCCTACAATGAGCAGTTCTTC,CASSVGGTGAYNEQFF
TRBV7-9,.,TRBD1,TRBJ2-1,TGTGCCAGCAGCTCTGCCCAGGGGGCCTCTTACAATGAGCAGTTCTTC,CASSSAQGASYNEQFF
TRBV9,.,TRBD2,TRBJ2-3,TGTGCCAGCAGTCATACTTCGACTAGCGGGAGCACAGATACGCAGTATTTT,CASSHTSTSGSTDTQYF
TRBV19,.,TRBD1,TRBJ1-1,TGTGCCAGTAGGAGACAGGGTGGCACTGAAGCTTTCTTT,CASRRQGGTEAFF
TRBV5-1,.,TRBD2,TRBJ2-1,TGCGCCAGCAGCCCGACGGGAGGCTCCTACAATGAGCAGTTCTTC,CASSPTGGSYNEQFF
TRBV15,.,TRBD1,TRBJ1-6,TGTGCCACCAGCGGAACGACAGGGGCGTATAATTCACCCCTCCACTTT,CATSGTTGAYNSPLHF
TRBV18,.,.,TRBJ2-7,TGTGCCAGCTCAATCAAGACAGGTTCCTACGAGCAGTACTTC,CASSIKTGSYEQYF
TRBV24-1,.,.,TRBJ1-1,TGTGCCACCAGTGATCCGGGATCTCCTGAAGCTTTCTTT,CATSDPGSPEAFF
TRBV3-1/TRBV3-2,.,TRBD2,TRBJ2-7,TGTGCCAGCAGCCGAGCGGGGGACGGCTCCTACGAGCAGTACTTC,CASSRAGDGSYEQYF
TRBV12-5,.,TRBD2,TRBJ2-7,TGTGCTAGTGGTCCCCCACTAGCGACACCTTCCGGCGAGCAGTACTTC,CASGPPLATPSGEQYF
TRBV5-1,.,TRBD2,TRBJ2-7,TGCGCCAGCAGCTTGGTGGCTAGCGGGCCATCATCCTACGAGCAGTACTTC,CASSLVASGPSSYEQYF
TRBV5-1,.,TRBD2,TRBJ2-1,TGCGCCAGCAGCCCAGCGGGGGAGGACCCCCACAATGAGCAGTTCTTC,CASSPAGEDPHNEQFF
TRBV5-8,once,TRBD1,TRBJ2-7,TGTGCCAGCAGCTATGACAGGGGGCCCCGCTCCTACGAGCAGTACTTC,CASSYDRGPRSYEQYF